This T cell receptor (beta chain) came from a study of sequential checkpoint blockade in melanoma. The wider study: Each arm's sequence ended with maintenance nivolumab.

Only in-frame clones appear in the TCRdb table, and some are missing; sequencing was by immunoSEQ multiplex PCR. The table records about 15,000 clones, approximately 80% of them present only once. The treatment is: randomized to nivolumab then ipilimumab (arm A) or the reverse (arm B). The CDR3 consists of 16 residues. V was pared by 2 bases and J by 12 bases, with 10 bases of the junction left unmatched. Sequenced here: CD8+ T cells sorted from blood (inferred from file names), sampled from a patient given nivolumab and ipilimumab in sequence. The chain recombines TRBV23-1 with TRBJ2-1; 13 bases align to TRBD2. TRBV23-1 is labeled an ORF, and its function is uncertain. This receptor was taken from a human donor with melanoma. CDR3 region: CASSQPRTSGSGWQFF. CDR3 nucleotide sequence: TGCGCCAGCAGTCAACCAAGGACTAGCGGGAGTGGATGGCAGTTCTTC.